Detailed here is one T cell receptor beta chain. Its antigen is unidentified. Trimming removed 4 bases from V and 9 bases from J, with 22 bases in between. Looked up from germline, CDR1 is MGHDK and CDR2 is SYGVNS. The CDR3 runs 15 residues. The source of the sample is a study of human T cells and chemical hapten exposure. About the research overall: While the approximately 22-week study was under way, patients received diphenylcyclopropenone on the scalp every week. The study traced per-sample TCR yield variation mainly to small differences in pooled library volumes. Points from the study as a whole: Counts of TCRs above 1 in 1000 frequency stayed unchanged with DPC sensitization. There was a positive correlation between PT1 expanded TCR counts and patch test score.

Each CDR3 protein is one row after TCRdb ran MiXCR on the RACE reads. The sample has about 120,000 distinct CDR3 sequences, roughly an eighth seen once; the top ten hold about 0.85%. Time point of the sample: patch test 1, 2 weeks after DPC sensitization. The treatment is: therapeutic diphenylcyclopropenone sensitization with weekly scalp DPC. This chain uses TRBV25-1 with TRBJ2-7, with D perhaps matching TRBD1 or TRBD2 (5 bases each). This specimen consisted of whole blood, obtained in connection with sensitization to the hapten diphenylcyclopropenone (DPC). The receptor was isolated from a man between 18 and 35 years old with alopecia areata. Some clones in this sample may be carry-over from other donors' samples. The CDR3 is CASSAQGRNRLGQYF. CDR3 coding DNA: TGTGCCAGCAGTGCCCAGGGACGGAACAGATTAGGGCAGTACTTC.